The 5 T cell receptor beta chains given below trace back to one sample, sequenced in a study of blood T cell repertoires in COVID-19. The method was immunoSEQ multiplex PCR; TCRdb's version includes in-frame clones alone and lacks a portion of them. The table records under 250,000 clones, about four fifths of them present only once. Material for sequencing was peripheral blood. These receptor sequences come from a woman aged 40-49 years who had recovered from COVID-19.

This clone was counted only a few times. The CDR3 protein is CASYGLAGTGELFF. The DNA for the CDR3 is TGTGCCAGCTATGGACTAGCGGGGACCGGGGAGCTGTTTTTT. V is TRBV18 and J is TRBJ2-2; 12 positions agree with TRBD2. The CDR3 has 14 amino acids. J gave up 5 bases and V 7 bases, and 2 bases lay outside the gene matches. Germline-derived CDR1 and CDR2 are KGHSH and LQKENI.

The chain has TRBV6-6 and TRBJ1-5; the D gene is possibly TRBD1 (5 bases). This CDR3 region has 13 residues. Trimming cost V 7 bases and J 4 bases, with 11 bases left between them. Germline lookup yields CDR1 MNHNY and CDR2 SVGAGI (reference sequence). The CDR3 here is CASTWGGNQPQHF. CDR3 coding DNA: TGTGCCAGCACCTGGGGGGGGAATCAGCCCCAGCATTTT.

The chain recombines TRBV19 with TRBJ2-2; 9 positions match TRBD2. CDR1 and CDR2 from the germline V gene are LNHDA and SQIVND (reference sequence). The CDR3 covers 15 residues. V lost 7 bases, J lost 3 bases, and 6 bases stayed unmatched. CDR3 region: CASKRLAGYTGELFF. The CDR3 region has the DNA TGTGCCAGTAAACGCCTAGCGGGGTACACCGGGGAGCTGTTTTTT.

In DNA, the CDR3 is TGTGCCAGCAGCCAAGTTCGCGGACAGGGTCCTGGCTACACCTTC. Protein sequence: CASSQVRGQGPGYTF. V and J are TRBV3-1 (or the pseudogene TRBV3-2) and TRBJ1-2; 8 nucleotides match TRBD1. Per the germline V gene, CDR1 is LGHDT and CDR2 is YNNKEL (reference sequence). This CDR3 is 15 amino acids long. The V gene end was trimmed by 1 base and the J gene end by 7 bases; junction bases not matched to a gene: 8.

The chain links TRBV2 to TRBJ1-5; a weak D match, TRBD1 (5 bases). The length of the CDR3 is 15 residues. Germline CDR1 is SNHLY and CDR2 is FYNNEI. V was cut by 3 bases and J by 0 bases, with 9 bases left in between. In DNA form, the CDR3 reads TGTGCCAGCAGTGAGGGGCAAATTAGCAATCAGCCCCAGCATTTT. Its translation is CASSEGQISNQPQHF.